Ten or more counts support the clone carrying this T cell receptor beta chain. The antigen is not known. Amplification of TCR beta CDR3 regions used RNA as the template. An initial round of RT-PCR targeting the TCR CDR3 relied on the HTBI primer set. From the multiplex PCR reads, TCRdb called clonotypes with MiXCR, one entry per CDR3 protein. In the table there are fewer than 700,000 distinct CDR3 sequences, roughly 15% of which are singletons. The record originates from a study of T cells in Graves' hyperthyroidism and ophthalmopathy. Study-level points and caveats: By a 13 V-J model, ophthalmopathy was set apart from stable hyperthyroidism.

The authors deemed Graves' hyperthyroidism stable absent ophthalmopathy progression within 18 months. Clinical symptoms, serum thyroxine, TRAb, thyroid ultrasound and orbital computed tomography established diagnosis. The sample comprised blood. The TCR was taken from a woman in her 30s with Graves' hyperthyroidism.

This CDR3 reads CASSPVGGTEAFF. In nucleotides, the CDR3 is TGTGCCAGCAGTCCAGTGGGGGGGACTGAAGCTTTCTTT. The chain has TRBV28 and TRBJ1-1; a possible D gene is TRBD1 (5 bases). The ends were cut back, 5 bases at V and 5 bases at J, with 12 bases in the middle. Germline-derived CDR1 and CDR2 are MDHEN and SYDVKM. CDR3 length: 13 amino acids.